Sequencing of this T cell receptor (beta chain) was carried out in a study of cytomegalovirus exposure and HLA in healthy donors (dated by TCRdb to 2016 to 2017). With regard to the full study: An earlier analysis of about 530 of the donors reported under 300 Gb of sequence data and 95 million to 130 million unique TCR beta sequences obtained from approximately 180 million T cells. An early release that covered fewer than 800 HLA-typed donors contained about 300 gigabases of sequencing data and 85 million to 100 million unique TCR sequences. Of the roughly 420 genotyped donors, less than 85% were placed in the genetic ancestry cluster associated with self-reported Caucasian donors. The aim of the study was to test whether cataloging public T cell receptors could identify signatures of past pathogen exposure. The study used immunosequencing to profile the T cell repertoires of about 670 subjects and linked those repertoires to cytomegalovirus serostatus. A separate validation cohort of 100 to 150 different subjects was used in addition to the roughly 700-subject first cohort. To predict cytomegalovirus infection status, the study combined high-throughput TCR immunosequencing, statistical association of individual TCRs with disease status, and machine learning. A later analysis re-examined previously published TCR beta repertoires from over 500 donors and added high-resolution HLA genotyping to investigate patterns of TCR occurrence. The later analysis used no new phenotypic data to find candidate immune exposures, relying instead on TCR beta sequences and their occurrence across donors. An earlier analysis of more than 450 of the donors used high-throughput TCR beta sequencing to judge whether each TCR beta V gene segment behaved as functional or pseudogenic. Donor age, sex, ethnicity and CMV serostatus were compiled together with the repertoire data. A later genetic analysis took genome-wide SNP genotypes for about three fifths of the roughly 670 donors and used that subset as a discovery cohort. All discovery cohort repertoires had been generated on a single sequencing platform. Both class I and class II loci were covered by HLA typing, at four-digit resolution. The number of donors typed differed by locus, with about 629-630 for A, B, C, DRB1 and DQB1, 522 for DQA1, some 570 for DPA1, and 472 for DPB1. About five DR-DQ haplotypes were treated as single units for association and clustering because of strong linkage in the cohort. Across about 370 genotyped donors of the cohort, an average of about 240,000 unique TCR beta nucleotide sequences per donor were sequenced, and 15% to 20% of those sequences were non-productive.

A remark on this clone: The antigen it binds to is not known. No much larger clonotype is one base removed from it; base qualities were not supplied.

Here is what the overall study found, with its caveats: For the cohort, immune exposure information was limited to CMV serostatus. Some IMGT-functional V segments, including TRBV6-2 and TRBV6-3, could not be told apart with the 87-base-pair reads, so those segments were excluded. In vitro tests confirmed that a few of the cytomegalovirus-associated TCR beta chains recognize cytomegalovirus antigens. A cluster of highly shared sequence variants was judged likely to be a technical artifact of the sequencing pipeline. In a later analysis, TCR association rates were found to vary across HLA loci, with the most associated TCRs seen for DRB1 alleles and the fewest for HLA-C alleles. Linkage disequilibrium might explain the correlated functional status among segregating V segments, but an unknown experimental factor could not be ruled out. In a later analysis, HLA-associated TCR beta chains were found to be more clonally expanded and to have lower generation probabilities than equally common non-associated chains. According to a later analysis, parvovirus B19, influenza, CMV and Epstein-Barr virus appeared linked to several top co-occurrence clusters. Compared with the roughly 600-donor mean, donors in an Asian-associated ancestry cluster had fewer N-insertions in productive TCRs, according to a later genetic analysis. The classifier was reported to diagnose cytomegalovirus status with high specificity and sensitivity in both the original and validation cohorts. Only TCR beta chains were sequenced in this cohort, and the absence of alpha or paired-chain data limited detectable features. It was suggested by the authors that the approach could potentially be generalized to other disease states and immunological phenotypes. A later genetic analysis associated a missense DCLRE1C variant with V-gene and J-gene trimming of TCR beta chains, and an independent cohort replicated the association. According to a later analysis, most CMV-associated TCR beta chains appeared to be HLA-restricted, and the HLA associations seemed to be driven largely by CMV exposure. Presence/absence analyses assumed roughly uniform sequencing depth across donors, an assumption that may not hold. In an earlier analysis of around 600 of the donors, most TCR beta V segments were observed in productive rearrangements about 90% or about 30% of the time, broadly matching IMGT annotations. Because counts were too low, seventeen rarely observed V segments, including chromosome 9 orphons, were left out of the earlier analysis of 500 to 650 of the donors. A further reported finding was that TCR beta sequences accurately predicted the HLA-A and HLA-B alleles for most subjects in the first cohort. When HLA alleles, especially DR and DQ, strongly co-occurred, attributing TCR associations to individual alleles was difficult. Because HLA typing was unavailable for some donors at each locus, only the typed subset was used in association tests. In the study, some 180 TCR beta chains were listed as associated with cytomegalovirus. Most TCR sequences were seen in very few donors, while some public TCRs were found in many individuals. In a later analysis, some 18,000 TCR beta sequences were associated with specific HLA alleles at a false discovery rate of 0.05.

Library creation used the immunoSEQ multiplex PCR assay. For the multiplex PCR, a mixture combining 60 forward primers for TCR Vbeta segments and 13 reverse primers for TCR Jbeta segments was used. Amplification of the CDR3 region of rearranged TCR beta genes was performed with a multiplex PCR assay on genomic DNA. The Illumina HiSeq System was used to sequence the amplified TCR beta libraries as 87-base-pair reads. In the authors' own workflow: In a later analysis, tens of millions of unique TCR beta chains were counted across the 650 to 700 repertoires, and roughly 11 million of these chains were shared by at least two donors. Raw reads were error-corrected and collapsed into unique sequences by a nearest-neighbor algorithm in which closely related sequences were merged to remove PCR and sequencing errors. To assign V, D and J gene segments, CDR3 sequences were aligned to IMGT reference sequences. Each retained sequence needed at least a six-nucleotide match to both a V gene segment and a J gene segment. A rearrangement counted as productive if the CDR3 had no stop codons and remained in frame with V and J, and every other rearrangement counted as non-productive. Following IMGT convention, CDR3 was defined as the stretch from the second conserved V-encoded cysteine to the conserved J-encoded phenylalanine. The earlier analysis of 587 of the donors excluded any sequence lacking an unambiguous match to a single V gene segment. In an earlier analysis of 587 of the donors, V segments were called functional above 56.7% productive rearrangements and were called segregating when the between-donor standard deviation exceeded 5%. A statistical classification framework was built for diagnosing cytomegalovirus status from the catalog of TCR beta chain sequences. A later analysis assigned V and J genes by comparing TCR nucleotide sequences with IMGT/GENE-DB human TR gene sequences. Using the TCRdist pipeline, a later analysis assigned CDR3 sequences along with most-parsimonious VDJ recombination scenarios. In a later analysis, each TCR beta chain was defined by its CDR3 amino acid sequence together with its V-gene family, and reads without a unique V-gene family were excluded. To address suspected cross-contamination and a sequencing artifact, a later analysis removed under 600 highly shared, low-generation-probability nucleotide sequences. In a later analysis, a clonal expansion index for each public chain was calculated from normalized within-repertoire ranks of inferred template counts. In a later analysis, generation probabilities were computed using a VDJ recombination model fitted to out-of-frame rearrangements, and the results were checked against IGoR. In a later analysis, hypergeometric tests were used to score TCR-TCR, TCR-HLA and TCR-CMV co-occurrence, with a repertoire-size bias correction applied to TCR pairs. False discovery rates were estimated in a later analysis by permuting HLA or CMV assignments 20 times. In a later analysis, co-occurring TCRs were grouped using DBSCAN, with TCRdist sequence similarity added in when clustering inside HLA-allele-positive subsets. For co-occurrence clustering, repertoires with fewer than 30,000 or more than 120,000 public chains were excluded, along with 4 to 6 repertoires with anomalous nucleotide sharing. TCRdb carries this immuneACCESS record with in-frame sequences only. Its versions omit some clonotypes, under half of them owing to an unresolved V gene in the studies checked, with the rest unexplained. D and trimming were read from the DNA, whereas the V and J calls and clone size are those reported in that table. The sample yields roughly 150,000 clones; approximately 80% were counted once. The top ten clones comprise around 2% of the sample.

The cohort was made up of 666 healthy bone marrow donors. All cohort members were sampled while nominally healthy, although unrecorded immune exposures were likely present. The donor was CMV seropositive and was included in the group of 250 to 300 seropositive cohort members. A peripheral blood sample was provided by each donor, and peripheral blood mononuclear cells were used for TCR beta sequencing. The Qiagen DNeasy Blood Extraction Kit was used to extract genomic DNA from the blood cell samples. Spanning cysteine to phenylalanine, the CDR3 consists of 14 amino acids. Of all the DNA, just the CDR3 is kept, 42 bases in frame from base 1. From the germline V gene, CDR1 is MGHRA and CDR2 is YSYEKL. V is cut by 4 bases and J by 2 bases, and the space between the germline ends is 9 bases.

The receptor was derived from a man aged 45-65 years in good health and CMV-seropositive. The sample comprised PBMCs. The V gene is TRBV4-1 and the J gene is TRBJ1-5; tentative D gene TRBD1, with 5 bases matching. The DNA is TGCGCCAGCAGCCCGATAGGGGGCAATCAGCCCCAGCATTTT. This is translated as CASSPIGGNQPQHF.